The source of this T cell receptor (beta chain) is a study of response to subunit inactivated influenza vaccine. Concerning this clonotype itself: What it binds is not known.

TCRdb itself ran the RT-PCR reads through MiXCR, one entry per CDR3 protein. The repertoire holds hundreds of thousands of distinct CDR3 sequences, approximately 14% seen once, with 11% in the top ten. Study results and limitations: Seasonal influenza vaccination, on each occasion, was suggested by the authors to recruit few new T cells.

Deletions cut 0 bases from V and 4 bases from J, with 11 bases between. The germline V gene encodes CDR1 SGDLS and CDR2 YYNGEE. The CDR3 runs 15 residues. Sequences were derived from PBMCs from blood, sampled roughly 12 days after vaccination. V usage is TRBV9 and J usage is TRBJ2-1; TRBD2 might be the D (5 bases). The TCR originated in a man aged 50 or older who received an inactivated influenza vaccine. The CDR3 region has the DNA TGTGCCAGCAGCGTAGGGGCTAGCCCGTACAATGAGCAGTTCTTC. It codes for CASSVGASPYNEQFF. Full variable domain (outside the CDR3, taken from reference TRBV9 and TRBJ2-1): DSGVTQTPKHLITATGQRVTLRCSPRSGDLSVYWYQQSLDQGLQFLIQYYNGEERAKGNILERFSAQQFPDLHSELNLSSLELGDSALYFCASSVGASPYNEQFFGPGTRLTVL.